The clone carrying this T cell receptor beta chain was counted between two and nine times. What it recognizes is unknown. The data were taken from a study of beta chain features in type 1 diabetes. Study outcomes and limitations: PCR might show a preference for shorter templates, equally across patients and controls.

Investigators reverse transcribed all isolated RNA, so they sequenced expressed TCRB transcripts. TCRdb's copy holds only in-frame clones and misses some; the assay was immunoSEQ multiplex PCR. The table has around 500,000 clones, about 10% seen once. CDR1 is LNHDA and CDR2 is SQIVND in the germline V gene (reference sequence). The V end lost 3 bases, the J end lost 4 bases, and 15 bases lay between the germline ends. This CDR3 has 15 residues. This receptor was taken from a woman younger than 35 in good health. Specimen: naive CD4+ T cells from blood. V is TRBV19 and J is TRBJ1-2, with D possibly TRBD1 on 6 matching bases. CDR3 nucleotides: TGTGCCAGTAGTATGATTTTCGGACAGCTCTATGGCTACACCTTC. Residues: CASSMIFGQLYGYTF.